This T cell receptor (beta chain) comes out of a study of T cells in Graves' hyperthyroidism and ophthalmopathy. The source material, RNA transcripts, was used to amplify TCR beta CDR3 regions. The study used the HTBI primer set for a first-round RT-PCR of the TCR CDR3. TCRdb reprocessed the multiplex PCR reads with MiXCR, giving one entry per CDR3 protein. The sample includes about 570,000 distinct CDR3 sequences, 46% of them seen just once. Per the germline V gene, CDR1 is DFQATT and CDR2 is SNEGSKA (reference sequence). The V gene lost 2 bases and the J gene lost 2 bases, with 7 bases spanning the gap. The CDR3 is 13 amino acids. In its sample, this clonotype was seen many times.

This clonotype was sampled from an adult woman with Graves' disease, either hyperthyroidism or ophthalmopathy (not recorded which). Sequencing was carried out using peripheral blood or thyroid tissue (not recorded which). The chain recombines TRBV20-1 with TRBJ1-5; the D is unclear. The CDR3 is CSARSTGNQPQHF. The CDR3 nucleotides are TGCAGTGCTAGATCGACGGGCAATCAGCCCCAGCATTTT.